This T cell receptor (beta chain) derives from a study of identical twins. The study, taken as a whole, reports: Fewer insertions were carried by abundant cord blood beta clonotypes, but none was seen in memory repertoires. The same donors were not followed; conclusions instead depended on cross-sectional statistical analysis.

The CDR3 is 12 residues long. CDR1 and CDR2 (germline): DFQATT, SNEGSKA (reference sequence). The J segment lost 5 bases and the V segment lost 6 bases, leaving 5 bases of the junction unmatched. About this clonotype itself: Its antigen is as yet unknown.

TCRdb ran MiXCR on the 5' RACE reads and lists one entry per CDR3 protein. The sample includes 600,000 to 800,000 distinct CDR3 sequences, around 20% seen only once; the top ten take about 4.3%. This sample was shared with a second study, whose subject was T cells expressing NK-cell markers. In that study: Cells sorted as CD3+CD56+NKG2C+, CD3+CD56+NKG2C- and CD3+CD56-NKG2C+ T cells supplied the TCR beta repertoires.

Material for sequencing was PBMCs. The genes are TRBV20-1 and TRBJ2-5, with TRBD1 matching over 8 bases. The origin of this receptor is a woman aged 18 to 35 in good health. The CDR3 sequence: CSAYRDRETQYF. CDR3 bases: TGCAGTGCGTACAGGGACAGGGAGACCCAGTACTTC.